What follows are 16 T cell receptor beta chains derived from one specimen sequenced in a study of OX40 agonist ivuxolimab in advanced cancers. The assay was immunoSEQ multiplex PCR, and TCRdb's table has in-frame clones only and misses some. The sample lists 85,000 to 130,000 clones; 90% were seen once. The sequences come from CD4+ or CD8+ T cells sorted from blood, collected in a trial of the OX40 agonist ivuxolimab. The receptor source for this set is an adult with an advanced solid tumor such as melanoma, head and neck, liver or kidney cancer.

CDR3 sequence reads: CASSPRSGGGVYEQFF. The CDR3 DNA reads TGTGCCAGCAGCCCGAGGAGTGGCGGGGGTGTTTATGAGCAGTTCTTC. V gene TRBV7-8 combines with J gene TRBJ2-1; 7 nucleotides agree with TRBD2. Germline CDR1 is SGHVS and CDR2 is FQNEAQ. Trimming removed 5 bases from V and 8 bases from J; junction bases left unmatched: 15. The CDR3 consists of 16 residues. The complete variable domain, with remaining parts taken from reference TRBV7-8 and TRBJ2-1, reads GAGVSQSPRYKVAKRGQDVALRCDPISGHVSLFWYQQALGQGPEFLTYFQNEAQLDKSGLPSDRFFAERPEGSVSTLKIQRTQQEDSAVYLCASSPRSGGGVYEQFFGPGTRLTVL.

The gene calls are TRBV4-3 and TRBJ1-2, with D unresolved. The CDR3 loop spans 16 amino acids. Germline V lookup: CDR1 LGHNA, CDR2 YSLEER. V shed 0 bases and J shed 4 bases, with 15 bases lying between them. In nucleotides, the CDR3 is TGCGCCAGCAGCCAAGATTTCGGAGCCAGCCCCTATGGCTACACCTTC. This gives the protein CASSQDFGASPYGYTF.

This rearrangement joins TRBV11-2 to TRBJ1-4; D not certain. Trimming took off 5 bases at V and 3 bases at J, with 7 bases between the two ends. Germline-derived CDR1 and CDR2 are SGHAT and FQNNGV. The CDR3 totals 13 residues. The CDR3 sequence is CASSRDSNEKLFF. CDR3 DNA: TGTGCCAGCAGCCGGGATTCTAATGAAAAACTGTTTTTT. The variable domain in full, completed from reference TRBV11-2 and TRBJ1-4, reads EAGVAQSPRYKIIEKRQSVAFWCNPISGHATLYWYQQILGQGPKLLIQFQNNGVVDDSQLPKDRFSAERLKGVDSTLKIQPAKLEDSAVYLCASSRDSNEKLFFGSGTQLSVL.

The V gene is TRBV6-5, the J gene TRBJ1-1; D is unresolved. V was cut by 2 bases and J by 8 bases, with 9 bases left in between. The length of the CDR3 is 12 residues. Germline V gene sequence: CDR1 MNHEY, CDR2 SVGAGI. CDR3 sequence reads: CASSYRRAEAFF. CDR3 DNA sequence: TGTGCCAGCAGTTACCGCCGGGCCGAAGCTTTCTTT.

The rearrangement uses TRBV19 and TRBJ2-5; 13 positions match TRBD2. Trimming removed 1 base from V and 3 bases from J; junction bases left unmatched: 5. The CDR3 extends over 17 amino acids. The germline V gene encodes CDR1 LNHDA and CDR2 SQIVND (reference sequence). CDR3 nucleotide sequence: TGTGCCAGTAGTATAGGGAGACTAGCGGGGGGAAAAGAGACCCAGTACTTC. Its protein is CASSIGRLAGGKETQYF.

The J gene is TRBJ2-2, the V gene TRBV7-2; D not resolved. Germline CDR1 and CDR2: SGHTA and FQGNSA. V was cut by 1 base and J by 6 bases, with 6 bases left in between. The CDR3 covers 13 residues. In DNA, the CDR3 is TGTGCCAGCAGCTTAGGTTGGTCCGGGGAGCTGTTTTTT. This translates into CASSLGWSGELFF.

The chain carries TRBV7-2 and TRBJ1-2; D is undetermined. Looked up from germline, CDR1 is SGHTA and CDR2 is FQGNSA. CDR3 length: 12 residues. Trimming cost V 4 bases and J 6 bases, with 9 bases left between them. CDR3 sequence: CASSWDRDGYTF. In DNA, the CDR3 is TGTGCCAGCAGCTGGGATCGGGATGGCTACACCTTC.

The chain carries TRBV4-3 and TRBJ2-2; 7 bases line up with TRBD2. The germline gives CDR1 LGHNA, CDR2 YSLEER. V lost 6 bases, J lost 5 bases, and 3 bases stayed unmatched. The CDR3 is made up of 13 amino acids. The CDR3 DNA follows: TGCGCCAGCAGTTCCGGGGGGACCGGGGAGCTGTTTTTT. This encodes CASSSGGTGELFF.

CDR3 sequence: CASSESGRELDTQYF. The DNA of the CDR3 is TGCGCCAGCAGTGAGTCGGGCAGGGAATTGGATACGCAGTATTTT. The chain links TRBV10-2 to TRBJ2-3, with D perhaps matching TRBD1 (5 bases). The CDR3 runs to 15 residues. The germline V and J ends were trimmed by 0 bases and 6 bases, with 13 bases remaining between them. Germline CDR1 is WSHSY and CDR2 is SAAADI.

V and J are TRBV18 and TRBJ1-1; D ambiguous. Germline CDR1 KGHSH, CDR2 LQKENI. The ends were cut back, 5 bases at V and 11 bases at J, with 18 bases in the middle. This CDR3 spans 13 amino acids. This CDR3 is CASSSGRAPSAFF. The CDR3 nucleotides are TGTGCCAGCTCATCCGGACGCGCCCCGAGCGCTTTCTTT.

This chain links TRBV4-3 with TRBJ2-2, with TRBD2 identical over 9 bases. Germline V lookup: CDR1 LGHNA, CDR2 YSLEER. Germline trimming cut 4 bases from V and 1 base from J; bases unmatched to any gene: 7. The CDR3 sequence is 17 residues long. The CDR3 DNA sequence: TGCGCCAGCAGCCCAGGCGGGGGGGGAAGGAACACCGGGGAGCTGTTTTTT. This encodes CASSPGGGGRNTGELFF.

This sequence joins TRBV7-2 and TRBJ2-7, with D possibly being TRBD2 (6 bases). This CDR3 is 15 amino acids long. The V end lost 1 base, the J end lost 0 bases, and 10 bases lay between the germline ends. CDR1 and CDR2 from the germline V gene are SGHTA and FQGNSA. The CDR3 region is CASSLDGGSSYEQYF. The CDR3, as DNA: TGTGCCAGCAGCTTAGACGGGGGTAGCTCCTACGAGCAGTACTTC.

The chain combines TRBV7-9 with TRBJ2-1, with no clear D. Germline loops: CDR1 SEHNR, CDR2 FQNEAQ (reference sequence). V lost 1 base, J lost 3 bases, and 7 bases lay in between. CDR3 size: 14 residues. CDR3 loop: CASSLDSGYNEQFF. The CDR3, as DNA: TGTGCCAGCAGCTTAGATTCAGGCTACAATGAGCAGTTCTTC.

This chain uses TRBV9 with TRBJ2-2, with D perhaps matching TRBD1 or TRBD2 (5 bases each). The CDR3 is made up of 16 amino acids. The germline CDR1 and CDR2 sequences are SGDLS and YYNGEE. Between the trimmed V and J ends, which lost 0 bases and 11 bases, there was a span of 20 bases. The CDR3 region has the DNA TGTGCCAGCAGCGTAGTGGCCGGGACCCCAGGGAGAGAGCTGTTTTTT. The encoded protein is CASSVVAGTPGRELFF.

The chain couples TRBV7-3 to TRBJ2-1; D unresolved. CDR3 length: 16 amino acids. The V end lost 4 bases, the J end lost 7 bases, and 20 bases lay between the germline ends. CDR1 SGHTA and CDR2 FQGTGA come from the germline V gene. CDR3 coding DNA: TGTGCCAGCAGCTCCCAGTCTTCCTCCCCACAAAATGAGCAGTTCTTC. Amino acid sequence: CASSSQSSSPQNEQFF.

The chain has TRBV16 and TRBJ2-6, with 8 bases matching TRBD1. Unmatched junction bases numbered 15, after V lost 4 bases and J lost 4 bases. Per the germline V gene, CDR1 is KGHSY and CDR2 is FQNENV. This CDR3 region has 19 residues. The CDR3 region has the DNA TGTGCCAGCAGCCCCCCCGGATCCAGGGGGCTTGCCGGGGCCAACGTCCTGACTTTC. It encodes CASSPPGSRGLAGANVLTF.